Sequencing of this T cell receptor beta chain was carried out in a study of type 1 regulatory T cells (dated by TCRdb to about 2021). Background on the whole study: The study characterized an in vitro protocol that generated a Tr1-enriched, alloantigen-specific CD4 T cell product named T-allo10. T-allo10 was under clinical evaluation in patients with hematological malignancies receiving allogeneic hematopoietic stem cell transplantation.

The germline ends are 11 bases apart after V is trimmed by 8 bases and J by 1 base. CDR3 length: 13 amino acids, cysteine to phenylalanine. This entry keeps only the CDR3 DNA: 39 bases, framed from base 1. The germline V gene encodes CDR1 ENHRY and CDR2 SYGVKD. A remark on this clonotype: Its antigen remains undetermined. Per-base qualities were not stored, and no clone one base away is much larger.

Instrument used: Illumina MiSeq. TCRdb reprocessed the public reads (quality trimming at Q25 with fastp, clone calling with MiXCR) and kept in-frame beta chains. Each entry is one CDR3 protein sequence, shown with its most common DNA and genes. In all, the sample holds about 68,000 distinct CDR3 sequences, and approximately 64% of those were seen once. The top ten hold about 7.3% of the sample. Donor-derived T-allo10 cells were described as specific for host alloantigens, anergic, and capable of alloantigen-specific suppression. The source of this sequence is a human donor in good health. This chain joins TRBV10-3 to TRBJ1-1, and TRBD1 may be the D gene, going by 6 matching bases. The sample comprised cultured T cells, either the whole culture or a sorted T cell fraction (not recorded which). Sample cell subset or site, as interpreted from the label and publication: Tr1-enriched cell product generated in vitro against host alloantigens. The CDR3 corresponds to CAISGAKNTEAFF. The base sequence is TGTGCCATCTCGGGGGCTAAGAACACTGAAGCTTTCTTT.